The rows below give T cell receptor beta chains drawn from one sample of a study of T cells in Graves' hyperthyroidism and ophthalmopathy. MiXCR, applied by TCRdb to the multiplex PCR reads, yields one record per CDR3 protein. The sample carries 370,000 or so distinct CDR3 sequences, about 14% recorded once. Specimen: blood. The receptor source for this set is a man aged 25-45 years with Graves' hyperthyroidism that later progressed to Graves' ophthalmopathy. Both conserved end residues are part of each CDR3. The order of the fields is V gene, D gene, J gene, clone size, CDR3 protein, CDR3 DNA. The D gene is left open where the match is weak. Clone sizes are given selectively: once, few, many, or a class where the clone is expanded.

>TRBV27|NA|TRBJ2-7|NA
CASSLSRTLVSPRKEEQYF
TGTGCCAGCAGTTTATCCCGGACCTTGGTGAGCCCGAGAAAGGAGGAGCAGTACTTC
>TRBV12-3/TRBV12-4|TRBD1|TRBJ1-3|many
CASSLGRQGIGNTIYF
TGTGCCAGCAGTTTAGGGCGACAGGGGATCGGAAACACCATATATTTT
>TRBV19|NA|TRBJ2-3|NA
CASSPDTTLFTQYF
TGTGCCAGTTCACCGGATACTACCCTCTTCACGCAGTATTTT
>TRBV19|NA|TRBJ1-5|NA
CTSSIDQAQPQHF
TGTACCAGTAGTATAGATCAGGCTCAGCCCCAGCATTTT
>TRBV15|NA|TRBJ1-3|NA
CATSRDGVLGNTIYF
TGTGCCACCAGCAGAGATGGCGTTCTTGGAAACACCATATATTTT
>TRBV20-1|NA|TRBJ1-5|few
CSARDMQRGRPQHF
TGCAGTGCTAGAGATATGCAGAGAGGCAGGCCCCAGCATTTT
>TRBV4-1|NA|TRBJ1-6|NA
CASSQDKIVTGDNSPLHF
TGCGCCAGCAGCCAAGACAAGATCGTGACGGGTGATAATTCACCCCTCCACTTT
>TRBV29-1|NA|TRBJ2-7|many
CSVGGAGREQYF
TGCAGCGTTGGCGGGGCGGGCCGGGAGCAGTACTTC
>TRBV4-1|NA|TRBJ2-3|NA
CASSRRGVGSSTDTQYF
TGCGCCAGCAGCCGGCGCGGGGTAGGGTCTAGCACAGATACGCAGTATTTT
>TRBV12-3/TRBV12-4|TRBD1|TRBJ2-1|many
CASSLRRGQYNEQFF
TGTGCCAGCAGTTTAAGAAGGGGGCAGTACAATGAGCAGTTCTTC
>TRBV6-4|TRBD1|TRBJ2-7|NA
CASSEETGGSPREQYF
TGTGCCAGCAGTGAAGAGACAGGGGGCTCTCCTCGGGAGCAGTACTTC
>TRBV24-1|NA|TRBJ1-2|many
CATRDSNYGYTF
TGTGCCACCAGGGACAGTAACTATGGCTACACCTTC
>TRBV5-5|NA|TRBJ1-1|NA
CASSLWWSEAFF
TGTGCCAGCAGCTTGTGGTGGAGTGAAGCTTTCTTT
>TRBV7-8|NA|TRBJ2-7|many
CASSLAVRYEQYF
TGTGCCAGCAGCTTGGCGGTCCGCTACGAGCAGTACTTC
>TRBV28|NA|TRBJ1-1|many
CASRLRGEAFF
TGTGCCAGCAGGCTGAGGGGTGAAGCTTTCTTT
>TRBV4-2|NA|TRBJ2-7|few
CASSQDLGQGYEQYF
TGTGCCAGCAGCCAAGATCTGGGGCAGGGATACGAGCAGTACTTC
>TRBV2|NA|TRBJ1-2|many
CASSEALLFGYTF
TGTGCCAGCAGTGAAGCGCTTCTGTTTGGCTACACCTTC
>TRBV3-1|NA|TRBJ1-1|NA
CGSIGEGKRNTEAFF
TGTGGCAGCATAGGTGAGGGAAAGAGAAACACTGAAGCTTTCTTT
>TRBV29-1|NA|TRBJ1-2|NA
CSVGGGPNYGYTF
TGCAGCGTTGGTGGGGGACCTAACTATGGCTACACCTTC
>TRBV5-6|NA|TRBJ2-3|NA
CASSLGSSYTDTQYF
TGTGCCAGCAGCTTGGGTTCCTCCTACACAGATACGCAGTATTTT
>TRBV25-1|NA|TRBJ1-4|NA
CASSEQLHNEKLFF
TGTGCCAGCAGTGAACAGCTCCATAATGAAAAACTGTTTTTT
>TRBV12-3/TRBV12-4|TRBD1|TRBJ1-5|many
CASSLDRRAQPQHF
TGTGCCAGCAGTTTGGACAGGCGGGCTCAGCCCCAGCATTTT
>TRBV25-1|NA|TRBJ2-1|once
CASSELPMNEQFF
TGTGCCAGCAGTGAACTCCCCATGAATGAGCAGTTCTTC
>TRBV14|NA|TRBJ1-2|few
CASSQGGIYGYTF
TGTGCCAGCAGCCAAGGGGGGATCTATGGCTACACCTTC
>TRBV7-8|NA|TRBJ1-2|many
CASSLANYGYTF
TGTGCCAGCAGTCTAGCTAACTATGGCTACACCTTC
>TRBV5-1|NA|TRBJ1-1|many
CASSLAQAGAEAFF
TGCGCCAGCAGCTTGGCCCAAGCCGGAGCTGAAGCTTTCTTT
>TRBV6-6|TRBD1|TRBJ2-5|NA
CASSYSITGEETQYF
TGTGCCAGCAGTTACTCGATTACAGGGGAAGAGACCCAGTACTTC
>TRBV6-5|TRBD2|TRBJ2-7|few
CATRPSGEAGEQYF
TGTGCCACCCGTCCTAGCGGGGAGGCGGGGGAGCAGTACTTC
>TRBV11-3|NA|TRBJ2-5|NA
CASSLISRWETQYF
TGTGCCAGCAGCTTGATTAGCCGCTGGGAGACCCAGTACTTC
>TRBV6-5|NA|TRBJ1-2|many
CASSYQIHRQPVTGYTF
TGTGCCAGCAGTTACCAAATACATCGACAGCCCGTGACTGGCTACACCTTC
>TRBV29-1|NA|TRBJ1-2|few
CSVPFYGPKYGYTF
TGCAGCGTCCCATTTTATGGACCTAAGTATGGCTACACCTTC
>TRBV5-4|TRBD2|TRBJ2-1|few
CASSPGGTSGGVGQFF
TGTGCCAGCAGCCCTGGAGGGACTAGCGGGGGGGTAGGGCAGTTCTTC
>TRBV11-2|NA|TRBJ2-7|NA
CASSPPGGPAHLDPYEQYF
TGTGCCAGCAGCCCTCCCGGGGGACCTGCACACTTAGACCCCTACGAGCAGTACTTC
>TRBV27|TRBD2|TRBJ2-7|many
CASSPLAGATYEQYF
TGTGCCAGCAGTCCCCTAGCGGGGGCCACCTACGAGCAGTACTTC
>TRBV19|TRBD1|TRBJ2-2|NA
CASSIDPGGVAGELFF
TGTGCCAGTAGTATTGATCCAGGGGGAGTGGCCGGGGAGCTGTTTTTT
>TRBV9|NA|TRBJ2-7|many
CASSVDSTNYEQYF
TGTGCCAGCAGCGTTGACAGCACGAACTACGAGCAGTACTTC
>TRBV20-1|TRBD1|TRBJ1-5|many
CSARPQGQRNQPQHF
TGCAGTGCTAGACCGCAGGGACAGCGTAATCAGCCCCAGCATTTT
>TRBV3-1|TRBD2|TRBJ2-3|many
CASSTLKREGADTQYF
TGTGCCAGCAGCACTCTCAAGCGGGAGGGTGCAGATACGCAGTATTTT
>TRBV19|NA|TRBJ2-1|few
CASKPDGNSYNEQFF
TGTGCCAGTAAACCGGACGGGAACTCCTACAATGAGCAGTTCTTC
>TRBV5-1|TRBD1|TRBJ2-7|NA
CASSLGVFFGQGYEQYF
TGCGCCAGCAGCTTGGGAGTGTTTTTTGGACAGGGGTACGAGCAGTACTTC
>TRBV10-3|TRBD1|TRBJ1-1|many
CAISESQGRVNTEAFF
TGTGCCATCAGTGAGTCACAGGGGCGGGTGAACACTGAAGCTTTCTTT
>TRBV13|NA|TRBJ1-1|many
CASSFPDRNTEAFF
TGTGCCAGCAGCTTCCCGGACAGGAACACTGAAGCTTTCTTT
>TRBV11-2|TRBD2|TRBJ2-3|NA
CASSLGTSGPTDTQYF
TGTGCCAGCAGCTTAGGGACTAGCGGACCCACAGATACGCAGTATTTT